This T cell receptor (beta chain) was captured by sequencing in a study of early T cells in non-severe SARS-CoV-2 infection. Study as a whole: Bulk RNA taken from unsorted whole blood was sequenced, leaving chains unpaired. Study-level results: Matches to VDJdb favored anti-spike CD8 responses and missed private and CD4 specificities.

Concerning this clonotype: Its specificity is unknown.

cDNA molecules, individually, were tagged with unique molecular identifiers. TCRdb fed the 5' RACE reads into MiXCR, producing one record per CDR3 protein. This table holds about 60,000 distinct CDR3 sequences, 8.5% to 9.5% found once. This CDR3 is 14 amino acids long. V gave up 8 bases and J gave up 4 bases; unmatched junction bases: 10. Germline V gene sequence: CDR1 GTSNPN, CDR2 SVGIG (reference sequence). This TCR came from an adult who was a healthcare worker with PCR-confirmed SARS-CoV-2 infection or an uninfected control (not recorded which). The chain combines TRBV30 with TRBJ2-3, with TRBD1 identical over 9 bases. Sequencing used whole blood. The CDR3 region is CARGETGGADTQYF. DNA for the CDR3: TGTGCCCGTGGAGAAACAGGGGGCGCAGATACGCAGTATTTT.